This TCR beta chain was sequenced for a study of T cells in localized non-small cell lung cancer (dated by TCRdb to the early 2020s). Context from the whole study: Comparing tumors with uninvolved tumor-adjacent lungs, the study looked at the T cell repertoires of around 250 patients with early-stage NSCLC. The cohort comprised some 220 treatment-naïve NSCLC patients with resected, localized lung tumors. NSCLC patients had a mean age of around 70 years, and 129 were male and nearly 110 female. Study-level results and caveats: Because multi-region tumor sequencing was not performed, intratumor heterogeneity could not be ruled out. Longer overall survival was associated with higher blood T cell density, whereas shorter survival was associated with higher adjacent-lung clonality. Because of the exploratory design, TCR variables were selected using unadjusted p-values without false-discovery rate correction. A median of approximately 50 of the top 100 tumor clones turned up in the paired uninvolved adjacent lung, and around 27 of those clones also ranked among the top 100 of that same adjacent lung. Uninvolved tumor-adjacent lung showed the highest T cell clonality, higher than tumor, which suggests more focused antigenic responses in the uninvolved tumor-adjacent lung.

As regards this clone: The antigen it binds to is not known. Base qualities are not at hand, and no much larger clone is one base apart.

The immunoSEQ Assay was used to sequence TCR beta CDR3 regions from DNA. From the authors' description of their analysis: T cell density was computed as TCR beta template counts normalized to usable DNA estimated by amplifying housekeeping genes. Richness was estimated with the preseqR package, extrapolating to 400,000 templates for PBMC samples and 120,000 templates for tissue samples. Clonality was calculated as one minus Pielou's evenness. Tissue-enriched TCRs were identified by differential abundance testing using productive amino-acid clonotypes, minimum total count 5 and alpha 0.1. The Jaccard Index and the Morisita Overlap Index were used to measure repertoire overlap between compartments. TCR beta CDR3s were clustered by GLIPH together with public tetramer-defined viral CDR3s, and at least three viral sequences plus V-gene enrichment were required for viral motifs. TCRdb limited this immuneACCESS table to in-frame rearrangements with V and J called. A share of clones is missing; checked studies link under half to unresolved V genes, and the rest is unexplained. The DNA was the basis for D and trimming; V, J and clone size are from that table. The sample table shows around 78,000 clones, and about 84% are seen once. Of the sample, nearly 9.5% falls within the top ten clones.

At diagnosis, tumor, uninvolved tumor-adjacent lung and peripheral blood were collected and then preserved as a mix of FFPE and fresh-frozen material. For TCR repertoire profiling, blood samples were analyzed in the form of peripheral blood mononuclear cells. The CDR3 spans 14 residues, from the cysteine through the phenylalanine. CDR3 DNA only is kept here, 42 bases in frame from base 1. V loses 2 bases, J loses 5 bases, and the germline ends lie 12 bases apart. The germline V gene gives CDR1 as SNHLY and CDR2 as FYNNEI. The receptor was derived from a female donor over 55 with stage I lung adenocarcinoma. The sequencing used peripheral blood, collected before any cancer treatment. The chain joins TRBV2 to TRBJ2-5; D gene: possibly TRBD1, on 5 matching bases. The DNA sequence follows: TGTGCCAGCAGTGAAAACTCAGGGCTGGAGACCCAGTACTTC. It translates to CASSENSGLETQYF.